A selection of T cell receptor beta chains follows, all from one sample in a study of CD8+ T cells in alopecia areata. TCRdb keeps only in-frame clones here, not all; method: immunoSEQ multiplex PCR. The table includes roughly 190,000 clones, around 56% detected once. The input for sequencing was CD4+ T cells sorted from blood, taken at week 4, from a patient treated with tofacitinib. The receptors were sampled from a human donor with alopecia areata. Each CDR3 is given with its conserved first and last residue.

V gene,CDR3 protein
TRBV5-4,CASSLASEYTGELFF
TRBV7-2,CASSAHRGQTDTQYF
TRBV9,CASSDGTGPYGYTF
TRBV6-5,CASRAPGQPNYGYTF
TRBV9,CANAQGTNTEAFF
TRBV29-1,CSADTKATTEAFF
TRBV6-4,CARYRGQANEKLFF
TRBV25-1,CASSEVGPVGGYTF
TRBV6-5,CASSGRQGADGYTF
TRBV25-1,CASRQLYNSPLHF
TRBV29-1,CSVEGNWGGSYGYTF
TRBV6-5,CASSSRDNYEQYF
TRBV19,CALTGDDTEAFF
TRBV7-9,CASSLGGGEQFF
TRBV2,CASIRILAGNSPLHF
TRBV6-6,CASGGNGNQPQHF
TRBV28,CASSPVLGVAEQFF
TRBV30,CAWSERPGRPQHF
TRBV5-1,CASTLGLAGTGELFF
TRBV2,CASRASRNTEAFF
TRBV30,CAWLDRGLNTEAFF
TRBV29-1,CSVVGRTGYTF
TRBV6-1,CASSVTNTEAFF
TRBV7-2,CASSTYSGENEQYF
TRBV25-1,CASVGGREKLFF
TRBV28,CASSPGTVTDTQYF
TRBV29-1,CSVEGQGLQETQYF
TRBV29-1,CSGLAGGTDTQYF
TRBV7-9,CASSLAVSQTGELFF
TRBV29-1,CSVIIGGASPLHF
TRBV15,CATSRVSPESGYTF
TRBV2,CASRWRRLEKETQYF
TRBV4-1,CASSPHRGPNSPLHF
TRBV7-9,CASSPYGLAGSYNEQFF
TRBV29-1,CSGAGQGNQGYTF
TRBV7-2,CASSPGQGETQYF
TRBV23-1,CASSQLGLAGGFQPLPNTGELFF
TRBV29-1,CSAGQTYEQYF